This T cell receptor beta chain was identified during a study of T cell responses to AZD1222 COVID-19 vaccine. Broader study findings: Mostly white British, mostly female donors; authors suggested clonal diversity may be underestimated. No repertoire was sampled before or during the peak T cell response, only after it. When two AZD1222 doses had been given, Spike-specific TCR breadth and depth rose.

Germline-derived CDR1 and CDR2 are MNHEY and SVGAGI. CDR3 length: 16 residues. With V trimmed by 0 bases and J by 4 bases, 8 bases remained unmatched. As for this clone: Its antigen is unidentified.

Analyses pooled second doses at about 4 or about 12 weeks. Produced via immunoSEQ multiplex PCR; TCRdb's table is partial and in-frame only. The data contain about 130,000 clones, around 90% of them singletons. The source was peripheral blood, collected 28 days after the second AZD1222 dose. This TCR came from an adult who received the AZD1222 COVID-19 vaccine. V and J are TRBV6-5 and TRBJ1-2; 7 nucleotides agree with TRBD1. CDR3 region: CASSYSRAGGGYGYTF. In DNA, the CDR3 is TGTGCCAGCAGTTACTCCAGGGCAGGGGGGGGCTATGGCTACACCTTC.